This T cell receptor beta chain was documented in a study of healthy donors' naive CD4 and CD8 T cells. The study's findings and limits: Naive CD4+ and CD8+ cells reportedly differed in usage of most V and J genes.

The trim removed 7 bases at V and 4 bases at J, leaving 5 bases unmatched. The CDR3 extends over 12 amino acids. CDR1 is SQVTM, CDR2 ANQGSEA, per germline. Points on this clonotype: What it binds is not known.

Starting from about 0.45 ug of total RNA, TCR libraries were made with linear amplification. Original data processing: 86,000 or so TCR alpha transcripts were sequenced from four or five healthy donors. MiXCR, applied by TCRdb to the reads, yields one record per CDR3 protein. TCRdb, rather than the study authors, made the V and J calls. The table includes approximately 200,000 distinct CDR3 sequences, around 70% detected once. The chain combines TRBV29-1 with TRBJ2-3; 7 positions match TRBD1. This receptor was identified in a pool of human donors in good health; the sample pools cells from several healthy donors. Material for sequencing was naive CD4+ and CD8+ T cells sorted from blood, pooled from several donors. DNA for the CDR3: TGCAGCGAAAGACAGGGTGCAGATACGCAGTATTTT. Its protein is CSERQGADTQYF.